These 23 T cell receptor beta chains came from one sample sequenced in a study of siplizumab effects on memory and regulatory T cells. The method was immunoSEQ multiplex PCR; TCRdb's version includes in-frame clones alone and lacks a portion of them. The table includes some 100,000 clones, approximately 91% detected once. Input material: CD4+ T cells sorted from blood. These receptors all come from a human donor in good health. Some clones in this sample may be carry-over from other donors' samples.

In its sample, this clone was seen a few times. The gene calls are TRBV2 and TRBJ2-1, with 10 bases lining up with TRBD1. The ends lost 5 bases at V and 6 bases at J; junction bases unmatched: 7. Germline V gene data show CDR1 as SNHLY and CDR2 as FYNNEI. The CDR3 extends over 15 amino acids. CDR3 bases: TGTGCCAGCAGTCGGGACAGGGGCTCGTCCAATGAGCAGTTCTTC. It specifies CASSRDRGSSNEQFF.

Only one count was recorded for this clone. CDR3 in DNA: TGTGCCAGCAGCAAAAAGGGGACAGGGAACAGGGTGGGGGAGCTGTTTTTT. Its translation: CASSKKGTGNRVGELFF. This chain links TRBV21-1 with TRBJ2-2; the table's D call, TRBD1, has no DNA check behind it. TRBV21-1 is labeled a pseudogene. This CDR3 has 17 residues.

This clone was observed once. The V call is TRBV12-5, the J call TRBJ2-1, with 9 bases fitting TRBD2. With 1 base clipped from V and 15 bases from J, the junction kept 1 base outside the gene matches. This CDR3 contains 11 residues. Germline CDR1 LGHNT, CDR2 FRNRAP. The CDR3 DNA sequence: TGTGCTAGTGGTTTGGGGCGGGAGGGGTTCTTC. Residues: CASGLGREGFF.

The V call is TRBV4-1, the J call TRBJ2-6, with 7 bases identical to TRBD1. Unmatched junction bases numbered 10, after V lost 5 bases and J lost 3 bases. Germline CDR1 is MGHRA and CDR2 is YSYEKL. This CDR3 is built from 17 residues. CDR3 in amino acids: CASSGDSFSGGANVLTF. CDR3 nucleotide sequence: TGCGCCAGCAGCGGGGACAGCTTCTCCGGTGGGGCCAACGTCCTGACTTTC.

This chain connects TRBV29-1 to TRBJ2-3, with TRBD1 identical over 7 bases. Germline V gene data show CDR1 as SQVTM and CDR2 as ANQGSEA. V lost 5 bases, J lost 5 bases, and 7 bases stayed unmatched. The CDR3 has 13 amino acids. This CDR3 is CSVSTGVVDTQYF. The CDR3 DNA reads TGCAGCGTTTCTACAGGGGTTGTAGATACGCAGTATTTT.

The V and J genes are TRBV4-1 and TRBJ2-2; 7 positions agree with TRBD2. Trimming took 3 bases from V and 3 from J; bases not matched to a gene: 7. This CDR3 region has 16 residues. Germline V gene lookup returns CDR1 MGHRA and CDR2 YSYEKL. CDR3 nucleotide sequence: TGCGCCAGCAGCCAGGGGCGGGGGAGAGACACCGGGGAGCTGTTTTTT. Amino acids: CASSQGRGRDTGELFF.

The J gene is TRBJ2-1, the V gene TRBV15; a weak D match, TRBD1 (6 bases). Germline CDR1 LNHNV, CDR2 YYDKDF (reference sequence). Trimming took off 11 bases at V and 9 bases at J, with 20 bases between the two ends. CDR3 length: 13 residues. CDR3 region: CAAREQGSVEQFF. CDR3 bases: TGTGCCGCGAGAGAACAGGGTTCGGTTGAGCAGTTCTTC.

J is TRBJ2-4 and V is TRBV19; D ambiguous. Per the germline V gene, CDR1 is LNHDA and CDR2 is SQIVND (reference sequence). The V gene lost 5 bases and the J gene lost 0 bases, with 5 bases spanning the gap. The CDR3 contains 13 residues. The CDR3 DNA follows: TGTGCCAGTAGTGACTTAGCCAAAAACATTCAGTACTTC. Translating it yields CASSDLAKNIQYF. The full variable domain, completed using reference TRBV19 and TRBJ2-4, is DGGITQSPKYLFRKEGQNVTLSCEQNLNHDAMYWYRQDPGQGLRLIYYSQIVNDFQKGDIAEGYSVSREKKESFPLTVTSAQKNPTAFYLCASSDLAKNIQYFGAGTRLSVL.

The chain is built from TRBV19 and TRBJ1-5, with no clear D. Deletions cut 9 bases from V and 0 bases from J, with 6 bases between. CDR1 is LNHDA, CDR2 SQIVND, per germline (reference sequence). The CDR3 has 12 residues. Here the CDR3 reads CASRYSNQPQHF. CDR3 nucleotide sequence: TGTGCCAGCAGGTATAGCAATCAGCCCCAGCATTTT.

V gene TRBV7-9 combines with J gene TRBJ1-3; D call uncertain. Trimming stripped 1 base from V and 0 bases from J, with 7 bases between. The CDR3 contains 15 residues. Germline V gene sequence: CDR1 SEHNR, CDR2 FQNEAQ (reference sequence). This CDR3 is CASSLDGSSGNTIYF. In nucleotides, the CDR3 is TGTGCCAGCAGCTTAGACGGAAGCTCTGGAAACACCATATATTTT.

V is TRBV9 and J is TRBJ2-3; D perhaps matches TRBD1 (6 bases). Trimming stripped 4 bases from V and 0 bases from J, with 21 bases between. The CDR3 extends over 18 amino acids. Germline lookup yields CDR1 SGDLS and CDR2 YYNGEE. Here the CDR3 DNA reads TGTGCCAGCAGCCCGAAGAGGGGGTCAAGGGGAAGCACAGATACGCAGTATTTT. Protein product: CASSPKRGSRGSTDTQYF.

The chain couples TRBV15 to TRBJ2-3; perhaps D is TRBD1 or TRBD2 (5 bases each). CDR1 is LNHNV, CDR2 YYDKDF, per germline (reference sequence). Trimming shortened V by 3 bases and J by 8 bases, and 21 bases separated the two germline ends. The CDR3 covers 16 residues. CDR3 region: CATSSAPGSRRGTQYF. CDR3 DNA sequence: TGTGCCACCAGCAGTGCCCCTGGGAGTCGAAGGGGTACGCAGTATTTT.

This sequence joins TRBV6-5 and TRBJ2-1; 8 bases are a match to TRBD2. Germline V gene data show CDR1 as MNHEY and CDR2 as SVGAGI. V gave up 0 bases and J gave up 3 bases; unmatched junction bases: 4. The CDR3 has 16 residues. The CDR3 reads CASSYSSGSFYNEQFF. In DNA, the CDR3 is TGTGCCAGCAGTTACTCCAGCGGGAGTTTCTACAATGAGCAGTTCTTC.

The chain uses TRBV7-2 and TRBJ1-1, with D perhaps matching TRBD1 (6 bases). Germline CDR1 and CDR2: SGHTA and FQGNSA. The CDR3 sequence is 13 residues long. V was clipped by 5 bases and J by 5 bases, with 12 bases between them. CDR3 DNA: TGTGCCAGCAGCCGAAACAGGGTGACTGAAGCTTTCTTT. This codes for CASSRNRVTEAFF.

This chain connects TRBV18 to TRBJ2-2; unclear D gene. The CDR3 has 14 residues. Per germline, CDR1 KGHSH and CDR2 LQKENI. Trimming cost V 2 bases and J 4 bases, with 8 bases left between them. Here the CDR3 reads CASSPSQSTGELFF. As DNA, the CDR3 is TGTGCCAGCTCACCAAGTCAGTCCACCGGGGAGCTGTTTTTT.

This rearrangement joins TRBV2 to TRBJ2-6; possible D gene TRBD1, 5 bases. The CDR3 loop spans 16 amino acids. CDR1 is SNHLY and CDR2 is FYNNEI in the germline V gene. V was pared by 8 bases and J by 0 bases, with 14 bases between. As DNA, the CDR3 is TGTGCCAGCGGATTCGACAGCGTCTCTGGGGCCAACGTCCTGACTTTC. It encodes CASGFDSVSGANVLTF.

The chain carries TRBV9 and TRBJ1-4, with D hard to call. The germline V and J ends were trimmed by 0 bases and 3 bases, with 6 bases remaining between them. The CDR3 runs to 14 residues. CDR1 is SGDLS, CDR2 YYNGEE, per germline. Here the CDR3 reads CASSVGGPNEKLFF. The DNA for the CDR3 is TGTGCCAGCAGCGTAGGAGGACCTAATGAAAAACTGTTTTTT.

A single count supports this clone. This chain uses TRBV9 with TRBJ1-3, with 7 bases that match TRBD1. The CDR3 totals 16 residues. Germline CDR1 is SGDLS and CDR2 is YYNGEE. Losses at the gene ends were 4 bases for V and 4 bases for J; bases not matched to a gene: 11. The CDR3 region has the DNA TGTGCCAGCAGCTTATACACAGGGGCTCAAGGAAACACCATATATTTT. Encoded protein: CASSLYTGAQGNTIYF.

The rearrangement uses TRBV15 and TRBJ1-1; 7 bases line up with TRBD1. The germline V gene has CDR1 LNHNV and CDR2 YYDKDF (reference sequence). The V and J ends lost 4 bases and 3 bases, in that order; junction bases with no gene match: 2. CDR3 length: 13 amino acids. DNA for the CDR3: TGTGCCACCAGCATTGGGACAGACACTGAAGCTTTCTTT. Translating gives CATSIGTDTEAFF. The full variable domain, with the rest looked up from reference TRBV15 and TRBJ1-1, is DAMVIQNPRYQVTQFGKPVTLSCSQTLNHNVMYWYQQKSSQAPKLLFHYYDKDFNNEADTPDNFQSRRPNTSFCFLDIRSPGLGDTAMYLCATSIGTDTEAFFGQGTRLTVV.

The J gene is TRBJ2-5, the V gene TRBV19; D is perhaps TRBD2 (7 bases). The CDR3 is 15 residues long. The ends were cut back, 3 bases at V and 5 bases at J, with 16 bases in the middle. Germline CDR1 is LNHDA and CDR2 is SQIVND (reference sequence). The CDR3 is CASSIGGGYGETQYF. CDR3 nucleotide sequence: TGTGCCAGTAGTATCGGCGGGGGCTACGGGGAGACCCAGTACTTC.

In its sample, this clone was seen once. The chain carries TRBV9 and TRBJ1-1; 7 bases agree with TRBD1. V lost 3 bases, J lost 6 bases, and 5 bases stayed unmatched. This CDR3 has 13 amino acids. CDR1 and CDR2 (germline): SGDLS, YYNGEE. Written as DNA, the CDR3 is TGTGCCAGCAGCGCACAGGGGAGACCTGAAGCTTTCTTT. It encodes CASSAQGRPEAFF. Variable domain in full (rest from reference TRBV9 and TRBJ1-1): DSGVTQTPKHLITATGQRVTLRCSPRSGDLSVYWYQQSLDQGLQFLIQYYNGEERAKGNILERFSAQQFPDLHSELNLSSLELGDSALYFCASSAQGRPEAFFGQGTRLTVV.

This chain joins TRBV29-1 and TRBJ2-2, with D possibly matching TRBD1 (5 bases). CDR3 length: 14 amino acids. Germline V lookup: CDR1 SQVTM, CDR2 ANQGSEA. The V end was cut by 5 bases, the J end by 0 bases, with 10 bases between. This chain's CDR3 is CSVLGQTNTGELFF. The CDR3 coding sequence is TGCAGCGTTTTGGGGCAGACGAACACCGGGGAGCTGTTTTTT.

The chain combines TRBV7-2 with TRBJ2-3, with TRBD2 as a possible D gene (7 bases). The CDR3 runs to 17 residues. V was pared by 5 bases and J by 3 bases, with 21 bases between. CDR1 is SGHTA and CDR2 is FQGNSA in the germline V gene. CDR3: CASSLRGGSGVTDTQYF. In DNA, the CDR3 is TGTGCCAGCAGCCTAAGGGGGGGGTCGGGAGTTACAGATACGCAGTATTTT.